The rows below give T cell receptor beta chains drawn from one sample of a study of cytomegalovirus exposure and HLA in healthy donors. Only in-frame clones appear in the TCRdb table, and some are missing; sequencing was by immunoSEQ multiplex PCR. The sample contains about 160,000 clones, 70% to 85% of which appear only once. Sequences were obtained from PBMCs. These receptors originate from a middle-aged man in good health and CMV-seronegative. Each CDR3 is given without its conserved first and last residue. For some rows the clone size is stated as once, few or many, or as a class when expanded; others skip it.

j_call clone_size v_call cdr3_aa
TRBJ2-2 NA TRBV9 ASSFSGRNTGELF
TRBJ2-7 NA TRBV11-2 ASRTTGGSYEQY
TRBJ1-6 NA TRBV7-2 ASSLRTEHSPLH
TRBJ2-1 NA TRBV29-1 SVVAAVDEQF
TRBJ2-1 NA TRBV6-1 ASSKIAGDNEQF
TRBJ2-7 NA TRBV10-3 AISERTGLSYEQY
TRBJ1-5 NA TRBV15 ATSSTTMDSLNQPQH
TRBJ1-2 NA TRBV16 ASSQFRGTQGGT
TRBJ2-2 NA TRBV5-1 ASSTPASGSRNNGELF
TRBJ2-7 NA TRBV6-6 ASTLRTVGATYEQY
TRBJ2-7 NA TRBV21-1 ASSSITGYEQY
TRBJ2-3 NA TRBV28 ASSLRTRETQY
TRBJ2-1 NA TRBV5-4 ASSLVSTGVGEQF
TRBJ1-1 NA TRBV6-5 ASSRDRVKAF
TRBJ2-7 NA TRBV13 ASSLGRGSVYEQY
TRBJ2-7 NA TRBV7-8 ASSLGPGGYEQY
TRBJ2-6 few TRBV4-2 ASSQSTGVPGANVLT
TRBJ2-6 once TRBV5-1 ASSLRHLQGAGANGLT
TRBJ1-1 NA TRBV6-5 ASSYRGQGGTEAF
TRBJ2-7 NA TRBV5-1 ASSLTNSYEQY
TRBJ1-1 NA TRBV6-1 ASSGTGIISLNTEAF
TRBJ2-1 NA TRBV5-1 ASSLNPGTSGSEQF
TRBJ2-7 NA TRBV6-5 ASRYSGQGARQY
TRBJ2-7 NA TRBV6-5 ASSSTRSYEQY
TRBJ1-1 NA TRBV27 ASSLLRGVEAF
TRBJ1-2 once TRBV28 ATLQGGRGDGYT
TRBJ1-2 few TRBV6-5 ASRKSRGWIRNT
TRBJ2-6 few TRBV9 ASSVATGGSGANGLT
TRBJ1-1 NA TRBV10-3 AIRTAGGSWLEAF
TRBJ2-4 once TRBV4-1 ASSLGTTTGAKNIQY
TRBJ2-1 NA TRBV29-1 SVGTNEQF
TRBJ2-1 NA TRBV6-5 ASAQFPGGLSEQF
TRBJ2-2 NA TRBV7-2 ASSLPGSTTGELF
TRBJ1-5 NA TRBV28 ASSQTGDRGSQPQH
TRBJ2-7 few TRBV7-9 ASSLEGLMAHEQY
TRBJ2-7 few TRBV2 AGSRDISYEQY
TRBJ2-7 NA TRBV7-8 ASSLAGGRGLYEQY
TRBJ2-5 NA TRBV6-5 ASSDRVETQY
TRBJ2-1 NA TRBV7-9 ASSFLGGEKF
TRBJ1-2 NA TRBV9 ASSATGTGLYGYT
TRBJ2-7 once TRBV6-1 ASSEAGGSSGYEQY
TRBJ1-2 once TRBV11-1 ASSFPGQGMRGYT
TRBJ2-2 NA TRBV5-4 ASSLSGRQTGELF
TRBJ2-7 NA TRBV5-1 ASSPTVRGTSGRAHSYEQY
TRBJ2-7 few TRBV7-6 ASSSLSGQYEQY
TRBJ1-6 NA TRBV19 ASEGGSSYNSPLH